The clone carrying this TCR beta chain was counted ten times or more. MiXCR was run by TCRdb on the RACE reads, yielding one entry per CDR3 protein. The top ten hold 1.4% of the sample, which has about 120,000 distinct CDR3 sequences, about 12% seen once. Described time point: patch test 1, 2 weeks after DPC sensitization. This sample's treatment: therapeutic diphenylcyclopropenone sensitization with weekly scalp DPC. The data belong to a study of human T cells and chemical hapten exposure. The CDR3 totals 16 residues. The sequencing here drew on whole blood, taken in connection with sensitization to the hapten diphenylcyclopropenone (DPC). The chain uses TRBV21-1 and TRBJ1-1. TRBV21-1 is a recognized pseudogene. The TCR comes from a woman between 45 and 60 years old with alopecia areata. Some clones in this sample may be carry-over from other donors' samples. Here the CDR3 reads CASSKEAAGQNTEAFF. The CDR3 DNA follows: TGTGCCAGCAGCAAAGAAGCGGCAGGACAGAACACTGAAGCTTTCTTT.